A selection of T cell receptor beta chains follows, all from one sample in a study of OX40 agonist ivuxolimab in advanced cancers. TCRdb keeps only in-frame clones here, not all; method: immunoSEQ multiplex PCR. The profile shows more than 65,000 clones, about 87% of them singletons. The specimen comprised CD4+ or CD8+ T cells sorted from blood, sampled in a trial of the OX40 agonist ivuxolimab. These receptor sequences come from an adult with an advanced solid tumor such as melanoma, head and neck, liver or kidney cancer. CDR3s include the opening cysteine and the closing phenylalanine or tryptophan. The D gene is left open where the match is weak. Not every row has a clone size; where given, it reads once, few, many or a size class.

TRBV11-2,-,TRBJ2-5,TRBD2,CASSSVAGGPETQYF,TGTGCCAGCAGCTCCGTAGCGGGGGGGCCGGAGACCCAGTACTTC
TRBV28,-,TRBJ2-3,-,CASSLWDFSQPQYF,TGTGCCAGCAGTTTATGGGACTTCTCTCAACCACAGTATTTT
TRBV28,-,TRBJ2-7,TRBD1,CASTSDRRYEQYF,TGTGCCAGCACTTCGGACAGGAGGTACGAGCAGTACTTC
TRBV5-5,-,TRBJ2-1,TRBD1,CASSLDQGQYNEQFF,TGTGCCAGCAGCTTGGATCAGGGACAGTACAATGAGCAGTTCTTC
TRBV11-2,-,TRBJ2-5,TRBD2,CASSPGTSGVGVQYF,TGTGCCAGCAGCCCTGGGACTAGCGGGGTGGGAGTCCAGTACTTC
TRBV6-1,-,TRBJ1-2,TRBD1,CASSGQGLNYGYTF,TGTGCCAGCAGCGGACAGGGGCTTAACTATGGCTACACCTTC
TRBV30,-,TRBJ1-1,-,CAWGRLNTEAFF,TGTGCCTGGGGGAGATTGAACACTGAAGCTTTCTTT
TRBV14,-,TRBJ1-4,-,CASSPYSATNEKLFF,TGTGCCAGCAGCCCTTACAGCGCAACTAATGAAAAACTGTTTTTT
TRBV5-1,-,TRBJ2-1,-,CASSFGVANEQFF,TGCGCCAGCAGCTTCGGAGTCGCCAATGAGCAGTTCTTC
TRBV29-1,-,TRBJ1-1,TRBD1,CSVMPYRGEWTEAFF,TGCAGCGTGATGCCATACAGGGGAGAGTGGACTGAAGCTTTCTTT
TRBV28,once,TRBJ2-6,-,CASSSGAVNVLTF,TGTGCCAGCAGCTCTGGGGCTGTAAACGTCCTGACTTTC
TRBV15,-,TRBJ1-5,TRBD1,CATSRDSGTAKNQPQHF,TGTGCCACCAGCAGGGACTCCGGGACAGCAAAAAATCAGCCCCAGCATTTT
TRBV6-4,once,TRBJ1-5,-,CASSVRDGNSNQPQHF,TGTGCCAGCAGTGTGAGGGACGGTAATAGCAATCAGCCCCAGCATTTT
TRBV2,-,TRBJ1-2,-,CASGGYEGGYTF,TGTGCCAGCGGAGGGTACGAGGGTGGCTACACCTTC
TRBV2,-,TRBJ2-7,-,CASSVQGYEQYF,TGTGCCAGCAGTGTACAGGGCTACGAGCAGTACTTC
TRBV19,-,TRBJ1-1,TRBD1,CASRFDRAKTEAFF,TGTGCCAGTAGATTCGACAGGGCTAAAACTGAAGCTTTCTTT
TRBV5-3,-,TRBJ2-7,-,CARSLMHLWPYEQYF,TGTGCCAGAAGCTTGATGCATCTATGGCCCTACGAGCAGTACTTC
TRBV10-1,-,TRBJ1-5,-,CASSYGDESNQPQHF,TGCGCCAGCAGCTACGGGGATGAGAGCAATCAGCCCCAGCATTTT
TRBV10-2,-,TRBJ2-7,-,CASGLDGYEQYF,TGCGCCAGCGGACTGGACGGATACGAGCAGTACTTC
TRBV5-1,once,TRBJ2-3,TRBD1,CASSVTGNSDTQYF,TGCGCCAGCAGCGTGACAGGGAACTCAGATACGCAGTATTTT
TRBV7-9,-,TRBJ2-3,TRBD1,CASSLGDREADTQYF,TGTGCCAGCAGCCTAGGGGACAGGGAGGCAGATACGCAGTATTTT
TRBV6-6,-,TRBJ1-1,-,CASNLHRAEAFF,TGTGCCAGCAACCTACATAGGGCTGAAGCTTTCTTT
TRBV5-1,-,TRBJ2-7,-,CASSLGFRDEQYF,TGCGCCAGCAGCTTGGGGTTTAGGGACGAGCAGTACTTC
TRBV7-6,-,TRBJ1-6,TRBD1,CASSVGQGGSPLHF,TGTGCCAGCAGCGTGGGACAGGGAGGATCACCCCTCCACTTT
TRBV19,-,TRBJ1-5,TRBD1,CASSIGQVNQPQHF,TGTGCCAGTAGTATCGGACAGGTCAATCAGCCCCAGCATTTT
TRBV11-2,-,TRBJ2-2,TRBD1,CASSYRGTGELFF,TGTGCCAGCAGTTACAGGGGCACCGGGGAGCTGTTTTTT
TRBV5-4,-,TRBJ2-1,TRBD2,CASSLGGAGGDNEQFF,TGTGCCAGCAGCTTGGGAGGGGCGGGGGGAGACAATGAGCAGTTCTTC
TRBV27,-,TRBJ2-2,-,CASRSGGGGELFF,TGTGCCAGCAGAAGCGGAGGGGGCGGGGAGCTGTTTTTT
TRBV18,-,TRBJ2-7,-,CASSPPVGGYEQYF,TGTGCCAGCTCACCACCGGTCGGGGGCTACGAGCAGTACTTC
TRBV9,-,TRBJ1-4,-,CASSEVMGTNEKLFF,TGTGCCAGCAGCGAGGTTATGGGAACTAATGAAAAACTGTTTTTT
TRBV10-3,-,TRBJ1-1,TRBD1,CAITRDRGYTEAFF,TGTGCCATCACCAGGGACAGGGGATACACTGAAGCTTTCTTT
TRBV27,few,TRBJ2-3,TRBD2,CASRSSLAGGFGDTQYF,TGTGCCAGCAGATCCTCACTAGCGGGGGGCTTTGGAGATACGCAGTATTTT
TRBV5-1,-,TRBJ2-3,TRBD1,CASSPGQGADTQYF,TGCGCCAGCAGCCCCGGACAGGGGGCAGATACGCAGTATTTT
TRBV2,-,TRBJ1-1,-,CASRGEVDTEAFF,TGTGCCAGCAGGGGAGAGGTTGACACTGAAGCTTTCTTT
TRBV11-2,-,TRBJ2-3,-,CASSLVEGLQTDTQYF,TGTGCCAGCAGCTTAGTTGAAGGTCTGCAGACAGATACGCAGTATTTT
TRBV30,-,TRBJ2-7,-,CAWSEGVYEQYF,TGTGCCTGGAGTGAGGGGGTCTACGAGCAGTACTTC
TRBV7-6,-,TRBJ2-1,TRBD1,CASSLRDRYDSYNEQFF,TGTGCCAGCAGCTTAAGGGACAGGTATGATTCCTACAATGAGCAGTTCTTC
TRBV5-6,-,TRBJ1-3,-,CASSLSGRYSGNTIYF,TGTGCCAGCAGCTTGTCAGGCAGATACTCTGGAAACACCATATATTTT
TRBV5-1,-,TRBJ1-4,TRBD1,CASSLGTAGGITNEKLFF,TGCGCCAGCAGCTTGGGGACTGCAGGGGGCATAACTAATGAAAAACTGTTTTTT
TRBV28,-,TRBJ2-7,-,CASSSPFGEQYF,TGTGCCAGCAGTTCCCCCTTCGGAGAGCAGTACTTC